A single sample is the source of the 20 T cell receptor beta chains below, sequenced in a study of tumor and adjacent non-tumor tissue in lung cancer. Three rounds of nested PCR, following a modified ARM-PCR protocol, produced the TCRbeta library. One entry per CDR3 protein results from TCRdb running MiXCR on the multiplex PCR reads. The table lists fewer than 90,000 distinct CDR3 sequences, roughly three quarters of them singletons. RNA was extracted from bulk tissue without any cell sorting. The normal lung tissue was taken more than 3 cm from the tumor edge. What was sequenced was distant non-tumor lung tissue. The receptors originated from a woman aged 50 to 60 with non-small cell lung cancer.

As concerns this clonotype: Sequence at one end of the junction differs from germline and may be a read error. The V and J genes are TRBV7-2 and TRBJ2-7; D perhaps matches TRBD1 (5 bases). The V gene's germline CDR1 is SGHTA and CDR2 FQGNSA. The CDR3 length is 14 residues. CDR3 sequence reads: CASNLNGGHYEQYF. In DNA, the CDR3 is TGTGCCAGCAACTTAAATGGTGGACACTACGAGCAGTACTTC.

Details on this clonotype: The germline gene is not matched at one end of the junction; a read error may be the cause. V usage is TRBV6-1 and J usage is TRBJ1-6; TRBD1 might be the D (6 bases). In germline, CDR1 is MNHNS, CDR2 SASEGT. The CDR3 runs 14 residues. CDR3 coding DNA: TGTGTCAGCAGTGAAGAGTCAGGGGAATCACCCCTCCACTTT. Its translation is CVSSEESGESPLHF.

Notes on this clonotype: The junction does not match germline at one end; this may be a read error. In DNA, the CDR3 is TGCGCCAGCAGCTCTCAGGGCACCACCGGGAAGCTGTTTTTT. Translated: CASSSQGTTGKLFF. The rearrangement uses TRBV5-1 and TRBJ2-2, with D perhaps TRBD1 or TRBD2 (5 bases each). CDR3 length: 14 amino acids. The germline gives CDR1 SGHRS, CDR2 YFSETQ.

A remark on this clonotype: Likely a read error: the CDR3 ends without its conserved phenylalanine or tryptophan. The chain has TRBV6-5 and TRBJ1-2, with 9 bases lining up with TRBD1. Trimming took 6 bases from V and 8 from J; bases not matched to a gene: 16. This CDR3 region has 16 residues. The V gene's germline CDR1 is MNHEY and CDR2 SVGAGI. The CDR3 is CASSQGADRGFFGYTI. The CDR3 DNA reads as TGTGCCAGCAGCCAGGGGGCCGACAGGGGGTTCTTCGGCTACACCATC.

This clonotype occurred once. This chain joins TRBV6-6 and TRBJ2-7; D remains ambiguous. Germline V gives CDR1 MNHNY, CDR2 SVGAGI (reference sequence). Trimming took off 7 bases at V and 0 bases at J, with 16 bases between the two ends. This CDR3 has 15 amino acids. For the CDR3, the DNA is TGTGCCAGCATCAGATCGGATAAGAGCTCCTACGAGCAGTACTTC. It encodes CASIRSDKSSYEQYF.

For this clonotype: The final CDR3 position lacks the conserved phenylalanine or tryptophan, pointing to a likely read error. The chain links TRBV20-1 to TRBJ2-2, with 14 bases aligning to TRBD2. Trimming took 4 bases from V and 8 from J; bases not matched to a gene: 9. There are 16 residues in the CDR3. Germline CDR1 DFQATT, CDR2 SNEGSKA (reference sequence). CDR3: CSATTSGREGTGELFV. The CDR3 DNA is TGCAGTGCTACGACTAGCGGGAGGGAAGGCACTGGGGAGCTGTTTGTT.

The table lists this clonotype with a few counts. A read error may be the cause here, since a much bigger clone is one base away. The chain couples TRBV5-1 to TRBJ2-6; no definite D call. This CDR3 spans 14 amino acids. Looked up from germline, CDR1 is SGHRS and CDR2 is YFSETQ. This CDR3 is CACSPAPGANVLTF. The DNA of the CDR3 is TGCGCCTGCAGTCCAGCCCCTGGGGCCAACGTCCTGACTTTC.

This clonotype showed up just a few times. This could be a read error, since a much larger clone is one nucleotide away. The CDR3 sequence is CASSLGGSDYGQYF. The CDR3 nucleotides are TGTGCCAGCAGTTTAGGTGGTAGCGACTACGGGCAGTACTTC. This chain uses TRBV28 with TRBJ2-7; D might be TRBD2 (5 bases). The CDR3 has 14 residues. Germline loops: CDR1 MDHEN, CDR2 SYDVKM.

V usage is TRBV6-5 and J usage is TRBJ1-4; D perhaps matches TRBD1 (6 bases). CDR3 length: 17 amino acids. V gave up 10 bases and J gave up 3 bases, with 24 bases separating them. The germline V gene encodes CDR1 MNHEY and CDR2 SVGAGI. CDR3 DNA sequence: TGTGCCAACAGCCAACTTAATCCGGGGGGCTCTAATGAAAAACTGTTTTTT. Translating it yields CANSQLNPGGSNEKLFF.

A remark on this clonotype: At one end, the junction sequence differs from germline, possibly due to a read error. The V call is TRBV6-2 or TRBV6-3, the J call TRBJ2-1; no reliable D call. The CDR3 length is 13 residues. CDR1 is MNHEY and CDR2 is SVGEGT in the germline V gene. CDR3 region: CASSLAPCNEQFF. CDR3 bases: TGTGCCAGCAGCTTAGCCCCTTGCAATGAACAGTTCTTC.

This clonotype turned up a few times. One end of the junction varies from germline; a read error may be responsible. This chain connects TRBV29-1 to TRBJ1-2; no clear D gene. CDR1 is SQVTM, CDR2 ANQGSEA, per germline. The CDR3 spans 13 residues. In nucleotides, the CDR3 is TGCAGTGTTGACCGTGCGGTTAACTATGGCTACACCTTC. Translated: CSVDRAVNYGYTF.

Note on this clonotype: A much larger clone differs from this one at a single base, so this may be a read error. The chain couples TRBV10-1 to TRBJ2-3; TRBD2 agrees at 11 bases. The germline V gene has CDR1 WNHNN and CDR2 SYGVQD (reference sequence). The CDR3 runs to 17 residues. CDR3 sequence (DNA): TGCGCCAGCGGTGACCGGCGACTAGCGGGAAACACAGATACGCAGTATTTT. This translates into CASGDRRLAGNTDTQYF.

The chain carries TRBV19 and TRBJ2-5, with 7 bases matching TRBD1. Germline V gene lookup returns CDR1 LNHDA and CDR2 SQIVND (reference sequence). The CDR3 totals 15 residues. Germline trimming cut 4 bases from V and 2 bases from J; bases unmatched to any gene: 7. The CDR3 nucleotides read TGTGCCAGTAGTACCGGGGACAGCAATCAAGAGACCCAGTACTTC. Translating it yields CASSTGDSNQETQYF.

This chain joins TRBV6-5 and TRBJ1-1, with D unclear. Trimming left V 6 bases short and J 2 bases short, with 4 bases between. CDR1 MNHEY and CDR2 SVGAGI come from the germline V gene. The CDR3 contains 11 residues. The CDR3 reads CASRRNTEAFF. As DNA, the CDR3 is TGTGCCAGCAGAAGAAACACTGAAGCTTTCTTT.

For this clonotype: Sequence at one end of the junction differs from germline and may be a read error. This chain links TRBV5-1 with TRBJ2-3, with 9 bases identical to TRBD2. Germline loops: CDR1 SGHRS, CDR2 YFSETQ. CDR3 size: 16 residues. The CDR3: CASSLAASGAMDTHYF. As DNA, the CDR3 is TGCGCCAGCAGCTTGGCTGCTAGCGGGGCCATGGATACGCACTATTTT.

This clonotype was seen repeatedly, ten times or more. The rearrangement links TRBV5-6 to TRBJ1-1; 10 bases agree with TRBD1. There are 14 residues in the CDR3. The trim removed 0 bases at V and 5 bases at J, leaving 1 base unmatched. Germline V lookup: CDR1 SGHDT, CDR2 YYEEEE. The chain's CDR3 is CASSLGDRGTEAFF. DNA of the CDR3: TGTGCCAGCAGCTTGGGGGACAGGGGTACTGAAGCTTTCTTT.

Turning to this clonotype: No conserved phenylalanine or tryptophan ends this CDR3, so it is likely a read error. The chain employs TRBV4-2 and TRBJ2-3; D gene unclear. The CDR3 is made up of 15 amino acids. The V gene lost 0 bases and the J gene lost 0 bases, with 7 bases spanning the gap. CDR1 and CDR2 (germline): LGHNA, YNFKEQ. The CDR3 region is CASSQDGVSTDTQYL. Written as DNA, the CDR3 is TGTGCCAGCAGCCAAGATGGGGTGAGCACAGATACGCAGTATTTG.

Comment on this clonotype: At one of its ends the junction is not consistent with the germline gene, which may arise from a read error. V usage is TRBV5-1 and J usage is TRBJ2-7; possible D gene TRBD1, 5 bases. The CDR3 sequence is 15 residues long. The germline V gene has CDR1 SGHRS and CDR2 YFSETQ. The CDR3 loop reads CANSLRRDRIYEQYF. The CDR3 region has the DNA TGCGCCAACAGCTTGAGACGAGACAGAATCTACGAGCAGTACTTC.

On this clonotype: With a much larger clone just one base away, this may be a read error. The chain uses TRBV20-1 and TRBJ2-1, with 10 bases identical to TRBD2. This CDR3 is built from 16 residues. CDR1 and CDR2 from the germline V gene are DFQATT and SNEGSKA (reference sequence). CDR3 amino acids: CNASPPSGSSYNEQFF. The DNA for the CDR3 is TGCAATGCTTCCCCCCCTAGCGGGAGCTCCTACAATGAGCAGTTCTTC.

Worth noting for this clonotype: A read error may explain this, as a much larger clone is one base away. For the CDR3, the DNA is TGTGCCGGCATTACGGGACAGCTGTTCTTC. Encoded protein: CAGITGQLFF. J is TRBJ2-1 and V is TRBV28, with 7 bases that match TRBD1. The V gene's germline CDR1 is MDHEN and CDR2 SYDVKM. After removal of 11 bases from V and 15 bases from J, the junction contained 10 bases not matched to a gene. The CDR3 has 10 residues.